The 7 T cell receptor beta chains below come from one sample, sequenced in a study of blood T cell repertoires in COVID-19. TCRdb keeps only in-frame clones here, not all; method: immunoSEQ multiplex PCR. The sample has over 200,000 clones; roughly 90% are singletons. The source material was peripheral blood. Source of these receptors: a woman aged 55 to 70 with acute or convalescent COVID-19.

The genes are TRBV6-5 and TRBJ1-5; TRBD1 matches 9 bases. CDR3 size: 14 residues. Germline V gene lookup returns CDR1 MNHEY and CDR2 SVGAGI. V shed 6 bases and J 4 bases; nucleotides not matched to a gene: 4. CDR3 in amino acids: CASSRGTGNQPQHF. The CDR3 region has the DNA TGTGCCAGCAGCCGCGGGACAGGGAATCAGCCCCAGCATTTT.

This chain connects TRBV27 to TRBJ1-5; no reliable D call. The CDR3 covers 17 residues. CDR1 is MNHEY and CDR2 is SMNVEV in the germline V gene (reference sequence). The V end lost 5 bases, the J end lost 2 bases, and 19 bases lay between the germline ends. The DNA of the CDR3 is TGTGCCAGCAGTAACGCCGGGAGCGGCTATGGCAATCAGCCCCAGCATTTT. It yields the protein CASSNAGSGYGNQPQHF.

This sequence joins TRBV6-6 and TRBJ1-6, with 7 bases lining up with TRBD1. The CDR3 runs to 15 residues. The V segment lost 8 bases and the J segment 7 bases; nucleotides outside the gene matches: 11. CDR1 and CDR2 from the germline V gene are MNHNY and SVGAGI (reference sequence). CDR3: CASGSKGAQNSPLHF. The CDR3 DNA reads as TGTGCCAGCGGCTCGAAGGGGGCGCAAAATTCACCCCTCCACTTT.

The gene calls are TRBV5-1 and TRBJ1-6, with TRBD1 matching 8 bases. Trimming removed 0 bases from V and 7 bases from J; junction bases left unmatched: 0. The germline CDR1 and CDR2 sequences are SGHRS and YFSETQ. CDR3 length: 14 amino acids. The CDR3 is CASSLDRGNSPLHF. The CDR3 nucleotides read TGCGCCAGCAGCTTGGACAGGGGGAATTCACCCCTCCACTTT.

Notes on this clone: The sample has other DNA sequences that encode this CDR3 too. The V call is TRBV6-2 or TRBV6-3, the J call TRBJ2-1; possibly TRBD2 for D (5 bases). The CDR3 has 17 residues. V lost 0 bases and J 3 bases, leaving 15 bases between the germline ends. Germline V gives CDR1 MNHEY, CDR2 SVGEGT. CDR3 amino acids: CASSYSPPSGIYNEQFF. The CDR3 nucleotides read TGTGCCAGCAGTTACTCCCCCCCGTCGGGGATCTACAATGAGCAGTTCTTC.

The chain joins TRBV7-6 to TRBJ1-5, with D hard to call. This CDR3 has 15 residues. V shed 5 bases and J shed 4 bases, with 15 bases lying between them. Germline values: CDR1 SGHVS, CDR2 FNYEAQ. CDR3 DNA: TGTGCCAGCAGCCGGATGGGAGGAGGGAATCAGCCCCAGCATTTT. Its protein product is CASSRMGGGNQPQHF.

The J gene is TRBJ1-5, the V gene TRBV11-2; D unclear. The germline V gene encodes CDR1 SGHAT and CDR2 FQNNGV. This CDR3 contains 15 residues. V dropped 1 base and J dropped 6 bases, with 13 bases sitting between them. CDR3 DNA: TGTGCCAGCAGCTTAGCCCCTAGGAGAGGTCAGCCCCAGCATTTT. It encodes CASSLAPRRGQPQHF.